Following are 24 T cell receptor beta chains from one sample sequenced in a study of blood T cell repertoires in COVID-19. Sequencing was performed with immunoSEQ multiplex PCR; in TCRdb, only in-frame clones are kept and a portion is missing. The sample yields around 230,000 clones, 83% seen once. The material sequenced was peripheral blood. The receptors derive from a woman aged 40 to 50 with active or convalescent COVID-19.

The rearrangement links TRBV18 to TRBJ2-2; 9 bases align to TRBD1. Unmatched junction bases numbered 10, after V lost 3 bases and J lost 2 bases. The germline V gene has CDR1 KGHSH and CDR2 LQKENI. The CDR3 runs 18 residues. The CDR3 protein is CASSPLTMTGGNTGELFF. The CDR3 bases are TGTGCCAGCTCACCGTTGACAATGACAGGGGGAAACACCGGGGAGCTGTTTTTT.

The chain links TRBV4-3 to TRBJ1-5, with D perhaps TRBD1 (5 bases). This CDR3 has 13 residues. The ends were cut back, 1 base at V and 6 bases at J, with 7 bases in the middle. Germline V gene sequence: CDR1 LGHNA, CDR2 YSLEER. The CDR3, as DNA: TGCGCCAGCAGCCAAGCTAGGGGTCAGCCCCAGCATTTT. Translation: CASSQARGQPQHF.

Concerning this clone itself: A junction boundary mismatches the germline segment, possibly from a read error. This rearrangement joins TRBV5-1 to TRBJ2-1; a weak D match, TRBD1 (6 bases). Per the germline V gene, CDR1 is SGHRS and CDR2 is YFSETQ. CDR3 length: 12 residues. The chain's CDR3 is CASSSDRGNWLF. The CDR3 DNA follows: TGCGCCAGCAGCTCAGATAGGGGGAACTGGCTCTTC.

The rearrangement joins TRBV2 to TRBJ2-7; 9 bases are a match to TRBD1. Germline CDR1 SNHLY, CDR2 FYNNEI. V was clipped by 4 bases and J by 1 base; unmatched bases: 11. This CDR3 region has 17 residues. DNA of the CDR3: TGTGCCAGCAGTGTAGAGGGACAGGGTTGGGGATCCTACGAGCAGTACTTC. The encoded protein is CASSVEGQGWGSYEQYF. The variable domain in full, completed from reference TRBV2 and TRBJ2-7, reads EPEVTQTPSHQVTQMGQEVILRCVPISNHLYFYWYRQILGQKVEFLVSFYNNEISEKSEIFDDQFSVERPDGSNFTLKIRSTKLEDSAMYFCASSVEGQGWGSYEQYFGPGTRLTVT.

The chain is built from TRBV7-6 and TRBJ1-3; 7 positions match TRBD1. The CDR3 is 17 residues long. Trimming cost V 1 base and J 4 bases; bases outside gene matches: 10. The V gene's germline CDR1 is SGHVS and CDR2 FNYEAQ. The CDR3, as DNA: TGTGCCAGCAGCTTAGGCGGGGGGACAGTCCAAGGAAACACCATATATTTT. Translated: CASSLGGGTVQGNTIYF.

This chain connects TRBV3-1 (or the pseudogene TRBV3-2) to TRBJ1-5; no clear D gene. The ends were cut back, 0 bases at V and 5 bases at J, with 20 bases in the middle. CDR1 and CDR2 (germline): LGHDT, YNNKEL (reference sequence). The length of the CDR3 is 18 residues. The CDR3 DNA reads TGTGCCAGCAGCCAAGATCGTTATGAGGGATGGAGAGATCAGCCCCAGCATTTT. Translated: CASSQDRYEGWRDQPQHF.

This clone was picked up one time. The chain combines TRBV19 with TRBJ1-1, with D unclear. Germline CDR1 reads LNHDA; CDR2 reads SQIVND (reference sequence). V shed 3 bases and J shed 9 bases, with 8 bases lying between them. CDR3 length: 11 residues. The DNA for the CDR3 is TGTGCCAGTAGTATGAGGCATCAAGCTTTCTTT. It is translated as CASSMRHQAFF. Full variable domain (missing parts from reference TRBV19 and TRBJ1-1): DGGITQSPKYLFRKEGQNVTLSCEQNLNHDAMYWYRQDPGQGLRLIYYSQIVNDFQKGDIAEGYSVSREKKESFPLTVTSAQKNPTAFYLCASSMRHQAFFGQGTRLTVV.

The chain uses TRBV14 and TRBJ1-2; 8 bases match TRBD1. Germline-derived CDR1 and CDR2 are SGHDN and FVKESK. The CDR3 contains 13 residues. J gave up 8 bases and V 3 bases, and 5 bases lay outside the gene matches. The CDR3 nucleotides read TGTGCCAGCAGCCAGGACAGGGTTGGGGGCTACACCTTC. Protein product: CASSQDRVGGYTF.

This clone was counted once. This chain joins TRBV5-1 and TRBJ2-2; TRBD1 might be the D (6 bases). Germline CDR1 reads SGHRS; CDR2 reads YFSETQ. The CDR3 sequence is 17 residues long. V dropped 0 bases and J dropped 5 bases, with 17 bases sitting between them. The CDR3 coding sequence is TGCGCCAGCAGCTTGGCCAGTCCGGGACACCCAACCGGGGAGCTGTTTTTT. Residues: CASSLASPGHPTGELFF.

This chain connects TRBV11-2 to TRBJ1-1; D is ambiguous. The CDR3 loop spans 12 amino acids. The V and J ends lost 8 bases and 6 bases respectively, with 13 bases between them. Germline-derived CDR1 and CDR2 are SGHAT and FQNNGV. The CDR3 DNA follows: TGTGCCAGCGCATCCGGGTTAGCTGAAGCTTTCTTT. Amino acid sequence: CASASGLAEAFF.

The rearrangement uses TRBV6-1 and TRBJ1-2, with a possible D match to TRBD1 (5 bases). Per germline, CDR1 MNHNS and CDR2 SASEGT. This CDR3 contains 15 residues. V lost 1 base and J lost 2, with 11 bases in between. CDR3 region: CASSEGGTVNYGYTF. The CDR3 DNA is TGTGCCAGCAGTGAAGGGGGGACTGTCAACTATGGCTACACCTTC.

This clone was picked up a small number of times. The J gene is TRBJ1-2, the V gene TRBV2, with no clear D. The ends were cut back, 8 bases at V and 1 base at J, with 8 bases in the middle. The germline V gene has CDR1 SNHLY and CDR2 FYNNEI. CDR3 length: 12 amino acids. DNA for the CDR3: TGTGCCAGCGACCAGGTTAACTATGGCTACACCTTC. Translating it yields CASDQVNYGYTF.

This chain uses TRBV5-1 with TRBJ2-1; a weak D match, TRBD1 (5 bases). Trimming pared 3 bases from V and 7 bases from J, leaving 14 bases between. The CDR3 length is 14 residues. Germline CDR1 SGHRS, CDR2 YFSETQ. CDR3 DNA sequence: TGCGCCAGCAGCTCCAACTACCCAGGGAATGAGCAGTTCTTC. This sequence encodes CASSSNYPGNEQFF.

The V call is TRBV12-5, the J call TRBJ2-7; 11 positions match TRBD2. With V trimmed by 2 bases and J by 4 bases, 10 bases remained unmatched. Germline loops: CDR1 LGHNT, CDR2 FRNRAP. The CDR3 covers 17 residues. The CDR3 region has the DNA TGTGCTAGTGGTTTGAAAACGACGGGACTAGCGGCTTACGAGCAGTACTTC. This gives the protein CASGLKTTGLAAYEQYF.

The genes are TRBV5-1 and TRBJ1-4; D uncertain. CDR1 SGHRS and CDR2 YFSETQ come from the germline V gene. V was shortened by 7 bases and J by 0 bases, with 10 bases between the two germline ends. CDR3 length: 14 residues. CDR3 loop: CASAGAATNEKLFF. The CDR3 DNA sequence: TGCGCCAGCGCCGGAGCTGCAACTAATGAAAAACTGTTTTTT.

The chain links TRBV12-5 to TRBJ2-1; D unclear. The CDR3 extends over 12 amino acids. The ends were cut back, 6 bases at V and 9 bases at J, with 12 bases in the middle. CDR1 is LGHNT, CDR2 FRNRAP, per germline. CDR3 loop: CASGPGFGEQFF. CDR3 nucleotide sequence: TGTGCTAGTGGGCCAGGATTCGGTGAGCAGTTCTTC.

This chain joins TRBV5-1 and TRBJ2-3; possible D gene TRBD1, 5 bases. The CDR3 extends over 15 amino acids. Trimming pared 2 bases from V and 2 bases from J, leaving 12 bases between. Germline loops: CDR1 SGHRS, CDR2 YFSETQ. For the CDR3, the DNA is TGCGCCAGCAGCTTTTCAGGGTACGACACAGATACGCAGTATTTT. This gives the protein CASSFSGYDTDTQYF. Full variable domain (remainder filled in from reference TRBV5-1 and TRBJ2-3): KAGVTQTPRYLIKTRGQQVTLSCSPISGHRSVSWYQQTPGQGLQFLFEYFSETQRNKGNFPGRFSGRQFSNSRSEMNVSTLELGDSALYLCASSFSGYDTDTQYFGPGTRLTVL.

The chain employs TRBV19 and TRBJ1-1; 9 nucleotides agree with TRBD1. Unmatched junction bases numbered 8, after V lost 3 bases and J lost 0 bases. The CDR3 has 17 residues. CDR1 and CDR2 from the germline V gene are LNHDA and SQIVND (reference sequence). The CDR3 loop reads CASSIPQGQGMNTEAFF. The CDR3 DNA sequence: TGTGCCAGTAGTATCCCCCAGGGACAGGGAATGAACACTGAAGCTTTCTTT. Variable domain in full (rest from reference TRBV19 and TRBJ1-1): DGGITQSPKYLFRKEGQNVTLSCEQNLNHDAMYWYRQDPGQGLRLIYYSQIVNDFQKGDIAEGYSVSREKKESFPLTVTSAQKNPTAFYLCASSIPQGQGMNTEAFFGQGTRLTVV.

The chain carries TRBV9 and TRBJ2-7, with D uncertain. Germline lookup yields CDR1 SGDLS and CDR2 YYNGEE. The CDR3 runs 14 residues. Trimming left V 0 bases short and J 1 base short, with 8 bases between. In nucleotides, the CDR3 is TGTGCCAGCAGCGTAGGTAGTAATTCCTACGAGCAGTACTTC. Residues: CASSVGSNSYEQYF.

The chain has TRBV3-1 (or the pseudogene TRBV3-2) and TRBJ2-1, with 13 bases that match TRBD2. Trimming at V came to 4 bases and at J to 4 bases, leaving 4 bases not matched to a gene. This CDR3 spans 16 amino acids. Germline CDR1 and CDR2: LGHDT and YNNKEL (reference sequence). The CDR3 nucleotides are TGTGCCAGCAGCCCTGCACTAGCGGGAGGGTACAATGAGCAGTTCTTC. This translates into CASSPALAGGYNEQFF.

CDR3 DNA sequence: TGTGCCAGCAGCCAGGCCGGGACAGCTAACTATGGCTACACCTTC. It specifies CASSQAGTANYGYTF. The gene calls are TRBV3-1 (or the pseudogene TRBV3-2) and TRBJ1-2; 7 nucleotides agree with TRBD1. J gave up 0 bases and V 3 bases, and 4 bases lay outside the gene matches. Germline V gives CDR1 LGHDT, CDR2 YNNKEL (reference sequence). CDR3 length equals 15 residues.

The chain employs TRBV25-1 and TRBJ1-1, with 7 positions matching TRBD1. The ends lost 3 bases at V and 1 base at J; junction bases unmatched: 5. The CDR3 covers 15 residues. Germline CDR1 and CDR2: MGHDK and SYGVNS. The CDR3, as DNA: TGTGCCAGCAGTGACCCCGGGACAGCGAACACTGAAGCTTTCTTT. Its translation: CASSDPGTANTEAFF. Variable domain in full (rest from reference TRBV25-1 and TRBJ1-1): EADIYQTPRYLVIGTGKKITLECSQTMGHDKMYWYQQDPGMELHLIHYSYGVNSTEKGDLSSESTVSRIRTEHFPLTLESARPSHTSQYLCASSDPGTANTEAFFGQGTRLTVV.

The chain has TRBV5-4 and TRBJ1-1, with 8 positions matching TRBD1. The CDR3 consists of 14 residues. CDR1 is SGHNT and CDR2 is YYREEE in the germline V gene (reference sequence). J lost 10 bases, V lost 6 bases, and 14 bases had no gene match. The CDR3 coding sequence is TGTGCCAGCACCCCCGGGAGGCAGGGGGCTGGAGCTTTCTTT. As protein: CASTPGRQGAGAFF.

J is TRBJ2-6 and V is TRBV11-3; maybe TRBD1 (5 bases). Germline CDR1 reads SGHNT; CDR2 reads YENEEA. This CDR3 has 15 residues. The V and J ends lost 1 base and 4 bases respectively, with 8 bases between them. CDR3: CASSLAGPGANVLTF. CDR3 bases: TGTGCCAGCAGCTTAGCAGGGCCCGGGGCCAACGTCCTGACTTTC.